Following are 29 T cell receptor beta chains from one sample sequenced in a study of cytomegalovirus exposure and HLA in healthy donors. The PCR employed 60 Vbeta primers together with 13 Jbeta primers. Some clones are missing from TCRdb's copy, which holds only in-frame ones; the method was immunoSEQ multiplex PCR. The repertoire has over 150,000 clones, approximately 84% of them found once; the top ten carry around 4.9%. The source material was PBMCs. The receptors were sampled from a young man in good health and CMV-seronegative.

CDR3 DNA: TGCGCCAGCAGCTTGGGACACTCCTACGAGCAGTACTTC. Protein: CASSLGHSYEQYF. The chain recombines TRBV5-1 with TRBJ2-7, with unresolved D. V was shortened by 0 bases and J by 0 bases, with 4 bases between the two germline ends. The germline V gene has CDR1 SGHRS and CDR2 YFSETQ. The CDR3 is 13 amino acids.

The gene calls are TRBV7-9 and TRBJ2-1, with 12 bases that match TRBD1. The V segment lost 5 bases and the J segment 6 bases; nucleotides outside the gene matches: 8. There are 16 residues in the CDR3. The germline gives CDR1 SEHNR, CDR2 FQNEAQ (reference sequence). The CDR3 loop is CASSPTPGQGANEQFF. In DNA, the CDR3 is TGTGCCAGCAGCCCAACTCCGGGACAGGGGGCCAATGAGCAGTTCTTC.

The V and J genes are TRBV28 and TRBJ1-2; 7 bases fit TRBD1. This CDR3 spans 12 amino acids. V gave up 5 bases and J gave up 4 bases; unmatched junction bases: 1. The germline V gene has CDR1 MDHEN and CDR2 SYDVKM. CDR3 region: CASSGTVYGYTF. The CDR3, as DNA: TGTGCCAGCAGTGGGACAGTCTATGGCTACACCTTC.

As regards this clone: Compared with germline, one end of the junction differs, possibly owing to a read error. The chain combines TRBV7-9 with TRBJ2-7; 8 nucleotides line up with TRBD1. Per germline, CDR1 SEHNR and CDR2 FQNEAQ (reference sequence). This CDR3 region has 14 residues. The CDR3 spells CSSSLPWTGYEQYF. The CDR3 coding sequence is TGTTCCAGCAGCTTACCCTGGACAGGGTACGAGCAGTACTTC.

This chain uses TRBV28 with TRBJ1-4; TRBD1 matches at 10 bases. Looked up from germline, CDR1 is MDHEN and CDR2 is SYDVKM. Germline trimming cut 5 bases from V and 6 bases from J; bases unmatched to any gene: 15. The CDR3 contains 18 residues. The CDR3 coding sequence is TGTGCCAGCAGTCCTCCGGGACAGGGGCGACAGGTTGATGAAAAACTGTTTTTT. Translated, it gives CASSPPGQGRQVDEKLFF.

V usage is TRBV6-5 and J usage is TRBJ2-3, with 7 bases aligning to TRBD2. Germline CDR1 reads MNHEY; CDR2 reads SVGAGI. This CDR3 is built from 13 residues. V shed 6 bases and J 3 bases; nucleotides not matched to a gene: 3. CDR3 sequence: CASRLAITDTQYF. The CDR3 DNA reads as TGTGCCAGCAGACTAGCGATTACAGATACGCAGTATTTT.

The chain recombines TRBV4-1 with TRBJ1-2; D unclear. CDR3 length equals 13 residues. The ends were cut back, 1 base at V and 4 bases at J, with 7 bases in the middle. CDR1 is MGHRA, CDR2 YSYEKL, per germline. This CDR3 reads CASSQVSGYGYTF. DNA of the CDR3: TGCGCCAGCAGCCAAGTCAGTGGCTATGGCTACACCTTC.

The chain employs TRBV2 and TRBJ2-3; the D is unclear. The V end was cut by 5 bases, the J end by 2 bases, with 17 bases between. Germline loops: CDR1 SNHLY, CDR2 FYNNEI. This CDR3 region has 16 residues. CDR3: CASSRSPYPPTDTQYF. DNA for the CDR3: TGTGCCAGCAGTCGGAGTCCATATCCCCCCACAGATACGCAGTATTTT. The full variable domain, in which reference TRBV2 and TRBJ2-3 provide the parts outside the CDR3, is EPEVTQTPSHQVTQMGQEVILRCVPISNHLYFYWYRQILGQKVEFLVSFYNNEISEKSEIFDDQFSVERPDGSNFTLKIRSTKLEDSAMYFCASSRSPYPPTDTQYFGPGTRLTVL.

In regard to this clone: The same CDR3 can be traced to other DNA sequences in this sample. The chain carries TRBV6-5 and TRBJ1-4; D call uncertain. Germline assignment: CDR1 MNHEY and CDR2 SVGAGI. V shed 7 bases and J shed 4 bases, with 10 bases lying between them. The CDR3 spans 13 residues. CDR3 DNA: TGTGCCAGCATGGCGGGCCATAATGAAAAACTGTTTTTT. Translated, it gives CASMAGHNEKLFF.

The chain has TRBV19 and TRBJ2-3; 9 nucleotides align to TRBD2. The CDR3 has 14 residues. Germline lookup yields CDR1 LNHDA and CDR2 SQIVND (reference sequence). The V gene end was trimmed by 9 bases and the J gene end by 2 bases; junction bases not matched to a gene: 6. The CDR3 sequence: CARLAGVVTDTQYF. CDR3 nucleotide sequence: TGTGCCAGGTTAGCGGGGGTTGTCACAGATACGCAGTATTTT.

The chain joins TRBV19 to TRBJ2-6; no definite D call. Germline V gene data show CDR1 as LNHDA and CDR2 as SQIVND (reference sequence). The CDR3 loop spans 14 amino acids. Trimming pared 5 bases from V and 0 bases from J, leaving 5 bases between. CDR3 loop: CASSPYSGANVLTF. Here the CDR3 DNA reads TGTGCCAGTAGTCCGTACTCTGGGGCCAACGTCCTGACTTTC.

The CDR3 DNA sequence: TGTGCCAGCAGCCCGACCACAGGTTTTGGCTACACCTTC. Protein sequence: CASSPTTGFGYTF. V usage is TRBV27 and J usage is TRBJ1-2; possible D gene TRBD1, 5 bases. With 6 bases removed from V and 7 bases from J, the gap between germline ends came to 15 bases. The CDR3 extends over 13 amino acids. Germline V gene data show CDR1 as MNHEY and CDR2 as SMNVEV (reference sequence).

The chain links TRBV7-8 to TRBJ2-7; 8 bases agree with TRBD2. Germline V gives CDR1 SGHVS, CDR2 FQNEAQ. V lost 4 bases and J lost 3; bases outside the gene matches: 17. This CDR3 contains 18 residues. The CDR3 protein is CASSSYAPALAGLYEQYF. The CDR3, as DNA: TGTGCCAGCAGCTCATACGCCCCAGCCCTAGCGGGCCTCTACGAGCAGTACTTC.

This clone was counted a single time. This chain uses TRBV30 with TRBJ1-3, with a possible D match to TRBD1 (5 bases). The CDR3 is 12 amino acids. Germline values: CDR1 GTSNPN, CDR2 SVGIG (reference sequence). Deletions cut 3 bases from V and 5 bases from J, with 8 bases between. This chain's CDR3 is CAWSDSRNTIYF. DNA of the CDR3: TGTGCCTGGAGCGACAGCCGAAACACCATATATTTT.

In regard to this clone: This CDR3 is also generated by other DNA sequences in the sample. The chain is built from TRBV27 and TRBJ1-2, with 7 positions matching TRBD1. V shed 4 bases, J shed 8 bases, and the junction held 7 bases outside the gene matches. Germline V gene lookup returns CDR1 MNHEY and CDR2 SMNVEV (reference sequence). This CDR3 spans 13 amino acids. The CDR3 here is CASSSIGGRGYTF. CDR3 nucleotides: TGTGCCAGCAGTTCAATAGGGGGCCGGGGCTACACCTTC.

About this clone: In the same sample, other DNA sequences code for this CDR3. V gene TRBV10-3 combines with J gene TRBJ1-2; the match to TRBD1 covers 7 bases. From germline, CDR1 is ENHRY and CDR2 SYGVKD. This CDR3 contains 14 residues. The J segment lost 8 bases and the V segment lost 9 bases, leaving 15 bases of the junction unmatched. Written as DNA, the CDR3 is TGTGCCATACCGTTAGGGACAGCGATGGACGGCTACACCTTC. This translates into CAIPLGTAMDGYTF.

The CDR3 nucleotides read TGTGCCAGCAGCGCCAGACTAGCGGGAGAGAATGAGCAGTTCTTC. The encoded protein is CASSARLAGENEQFF. The chain employs TRBV9 and TRBJ2-1; TRBD2 matches 12 bases. The CDR3 runs to 15 residues. CDR1 and CDR2 (germline): SGDLS, YYNGEE. V was pared by 3 bases and J by 7 bases, with 5 bases of the junction left unmatched.

The count of this clone is one. The V call is TRBV7-2, the J call TRBJ2-7; D might be TRBD2 (5 bases). The CDR3 is made up of 14 amino acids. V was clipped by 1 base and J by 1 base, with 8 bases between them. Germline loops: CDR1 SGHTA, CDR2 FQGNSA. The CDR3 here is CASSLDRGSYEQYF. DNA of the CDR3: TGTGCCAGCAGCTTAGATCGCGGGTCCTACGAGCAGTACTTC.

This clone has only a few counts. The chain joins TRBV14 to TRBJ2-4; 7 bases fit TRBD1. The V and J ends lost 5 bases and 9 bases, in that order; junction bases with no gene match: 13. CDR3 length: 15 residues. Germline lookup yields CDR1 SGHDN and CDR2 FVKESK. DNA for the CDR3: TGTGCCAGCAGCGTTCGGACAGGCCCGGCGGGCATTCAGTACTTC. Encoded protein: CASSVRTGPAGIQYF.

This clone was recorded once. This chain uses TRBV6-5 with TRBJ2-1, with a weak D call TRBD1 (6 bases). The V and J ends lost 2 bases and 10 bases respectively, with 15 bases between them. This CDR3 contains 14 residues. Germline-derived CDR1 and CDR2 are MNHEY and SVGAGI. This chain's CDR3 is CASSYIQRTVEQFF. The CDR3 bases are TGTGCCAGCAGTTACATTCAAAGGACAGTCGAGCAGTTCTTC.

The chain has TRBV7-9 and TRBJ2-5; 9 nucleotides line up with TRBD2. Germline values: CDR1 SEHNR, CDR2 FQNEAQ (reference sequence). The V segment lost 2 bases and the J segment 4 bases; nucleotides outside the gene matches: 11. The CDR3 spans 17 residues. DNA for the CDR3: TGTGCCAGCAGCTTACTGGTGGCGGGAGGGCCCTCAGAGACCCAGTACTTC. Its translation: CASSLLVAGGPSETQYF.

J is TRBJ2-5 and V is TRBV27, with D maybe TRBD2 (7 bases). V lost 1 base and J 2 bases, leaving 23 bases between the germline ends. Germline CDR1 and CDR2: MNHEY and SMNVEV (reference sequence). This CDR3 contains 19 residues. CDR3 protein: CASSLLGGALPETQETQYF. Written as DNA, the CDR3 is TGTGCCAGCAGTTTATTAGGGGGGGCACTACCGGAAACACAAGAGACCCAGTACTTC.

This clone was observed a single time. This chain joins TRBV2 and TRBJ2-5, with D uncertain. TRBJ2-7 explains the end of the DNA better; the J call may be wrong. This CDR3 is built from 17 residues. The germline V gene has CDR1 SNHLY and CDR2 FYNNEI. The CDR3: CASSIRDQDPPHYEQYF. The DNA for the CDR3 is TGTGCCAGCAGTATCAGAGATCAAGACCCACCACACTACGAGCAGTACTTC.

The chain has TRBV15 and TRBJ1-1; a weak D match, TRBD1 (5 bases). CDR1 is LNHNV, CDR2 YYDKDF, per germline (reference sequence). Trimming stripped 6 bases from V and 1 base from J, with 12 bases between. The CDR3 runs 14 residues. Here the CDR3 reads CATSAGFTNTEAFF. In nucleotides, the CDR3 is TGTGCCACCAGTGCAGGGTTTACGAACACTGAAGCTTTCTTT.

In DNA form, the CDR3 reads TGTGCCAGCAGCCCACAGGGAACTGGGGCCAACGTCCTGACTTTC. It specifies CASSPQGTGANVLTF. The chain links TRBV27 to TRBJ2-6; tentatively, D is TRBD1 (6 bases). Germline V gives CDR1 MNHEY, CDR2 SMNVEV (reference sequence). Trimming shortened V by 6 bases and J by 2 bases, and 11 bases separated the two germline ends. The CDR3 is 15 residues long.

This chain links TRBV6-5 with TRBJ2-1; the D gene is possibly TRBD1 (5 bases). Germline V gives CDR1 MNHEY, CDR2 SVGAGI. The CDR3 runs 14 residues. Between the trimmed V and J ends, which lost 6 bases and 8 bases, there was a span of 17 bases. Here the CDR3 reads CASRAREFGDEQFF. For the CDR3, the DNA is TGTGCCAGCAGGGCCAGGGAATTCGGCGATGAGCAGTTCTTC.

J is TRBJ2-1 and V is TRBV12-5; perhaps TRBD1 as D (6 bases). CDR1 and CDR2 from the germline V gene are LGHNT and FRNRAP. The CDR3 covers 14 residues. V lost 1 base, J lost 3 bases, and 7 bases lay in between. DNA for the CDR3: TGTGCTAGTGGTTTGGGGACAGACTACAATGAGCAGTTCTTC. The encoded protein is CASGLGTDYNEQFF.

This clone was recorded only once. The chain uses TRBV5-8 and TRBJ1-3; 7 bases line up with TRBD1. CDR1 is SGHTS, CDR2 YDEGEE, per germline. This CDR3 region has 13 residues. V lost 4 bases to trimming and J lost 8 bases; unmatched junction nucleotides: 6. The CDR3 DNA follows: TGTGCCAGCAGCCCGGGACAGAGGGACACCATATATTTT. It is translated as CASSPGQRDTIYF.

The chain employs TRBV7-3 and TRBJ2-1; D perhaps matches TRBD2 (6 bases). The germline CDR1 and CDR2 sequences are SGHTA and FQGTGA. The V end lost 5 bases, the J end lost 5 bases, and 13 bases lay between the germline ends. CDR3 length: 14 residues. The CDR3 loop is CASSPPGGHNEQFF. The CDR3, as DNA: TGTGCCAGCAGCCCGCCCGGGGGTCACAATGAGCAGTTCTTC.